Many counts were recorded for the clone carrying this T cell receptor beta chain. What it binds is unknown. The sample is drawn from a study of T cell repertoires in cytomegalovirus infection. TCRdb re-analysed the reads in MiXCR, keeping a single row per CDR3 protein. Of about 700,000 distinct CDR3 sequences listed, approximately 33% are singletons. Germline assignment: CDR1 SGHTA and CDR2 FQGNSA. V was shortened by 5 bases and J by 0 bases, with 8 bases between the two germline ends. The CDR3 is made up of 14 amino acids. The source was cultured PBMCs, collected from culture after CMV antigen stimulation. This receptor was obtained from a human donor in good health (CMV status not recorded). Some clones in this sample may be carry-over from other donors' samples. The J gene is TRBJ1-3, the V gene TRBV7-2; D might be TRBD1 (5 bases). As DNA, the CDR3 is TGTGCCAGCAGCGGGGGGTCCTCTGGAAACACCATATATTTT. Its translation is CASSGGSSGNTIYF.